This T cell receptor beta chain was obtained from a study of shared clonotypes between healthy human individuals. Recent vaccinations or acute infections were absent in the healthy HIV-negative adult donors. Caucasian adults living in Nashville, Tennessee, provided all samples. Deep-level running was used for the assay. Method: immunoSEQ multiplex PCR; TCRdb's copy keeps in-frame clones and lacks some. Of roughly 1 million clones in the sample, around 82% were seen once. This TCR derives from a man aged 18-30 years in good health. Some clones in this sample may be carry-over from other donors' samples. The source material was memory CD4+ T cells from PBMCs. Indicated subset: CD45RA-negative fraction.

The CDR3 here is CASSPTGTGLYEQYF. As DNA, the CDR3 is TGTGCCAGCTCACCTACCGGGACAGGGCTCTACGAGCAGTACTTC. The chain employs TRBV18 and TRBJ2-7; 9 bases are shared with TRBD1. The ends lost 3 bases at V and 3 bases at J; junction bases unmatched: 6. Per germline, CDR1 KGHSH and CDR2 LQKENI. CDR3 length equals 15 residues.